This is a list of T cell receptor beta chains from one sample in a study of T cell responses to AZD1222 COVID-19 vaccine. Libraries were prepared by immunoSEQ multiplex PCR; TCRdb keeps only in-frame clonotypes and omits some of them. The table has approximately 180,000 clones, approximately 88% seen once. The sequencing here drew on peripheral blood, taken on day 0 of AZD1222 vaccination. The receptors come from an adult in good health. The CDR3 runs from the conserved cysteine through the conserved F or W. A D gene is named only where the DNA matches it firmly. Size is omitted from some rows. Given values are once, few, many or a class for expanded clones.

CDR3 length	clone size	D gene	V gene	J gene	CDR3 protein	CDR3 DNA
16	-	TRBD2	TRBV19	TRBJ2-7	CASSYRTSGTSYEQYF	TGTGCCAGTAGCTATAGGACTAGCGGGACTTCCTACGAGCAGTACTTC
12	-	-	TRBV3-1/TRBV3-2	TRBJ1-2	CASSQSGHGYTF	TGTGCCAGCAGCCAATCTGGGCATGGCTACACCTTC
18	-	TRBD2	TRBV18	TRBJ2-3	CASSPYSPKAGAGDTQYF	TGTGCCAGCTCACCATACTCTCCCAAAGCGGGAGCGGGAGATACGCAGTATTTT
15	-	-	TRBV5-6	TRBJ1-1	CASRPRGNTNTEAFF	TGTGCCAGCAGGCCCCGCGGGAATACCAACACTGAAGCTTTCTTT
13	-	-	TRBV6-5	TRBJ1-2	CASSYSGGYGYTF	TGTGCCAGCAGTTACTCGGGGGGCTATGGCTACACCTTC
16	-	-	TRBV28	TRBJ1-1	CASRVILLGGNTEAFF	TGTGCCAGCAGAGTTATCCTCCTGGGAGGGAACACTGAAGCTTTCTTT
16	-	TRBD2	TRBV4-3	TRBJ2-5	CASSPGTSGAQETQYF	TGCGCCAGCAGCCCGGGGACTAGCGGGGCGCAAGAGACCCAGTACTTC
14	-	TRBD1	TRBV6-2/TRBV6-3	TRBJ2-5	CASSPTGLQETQYF	TGTGCCAGCAGTCCGACAGGGCTCCAAGAGACCCAGTACTTC
15	-	-	TRBV7-2	TRBJ1-3	CASSPGSSSGNTIYF	TGTGCCAGCAGCCCCGGGTCGAGCTCTGGAAACACCATATATTTT
16	few	TRBD1	TRBV18	TRBJ1-1	CASSPEQGGANTEAFF	TGTGCCAGCTCACCTGAACAGGGGGGTGCGAACACTGAAGCTTTCTTT
15	-	-	TRBV25-1	TRBJ2-3	CASSDLTKGGDTQYF	TGTGCCAGCAGTGATCTCACCAAAGGTGGAGATACGCAGTATTTT
18	-	TRBD2	TRBV6-2/TRBV6-3	TRBJ2-1	CASSYSLGLAGVPNEQFF	TGTGCCAGCAGTTACTCACTCGGACTAGCGGGAGTACCCAATGAGCAGTTCTTC
13	-	-	TRBV7-8	TRBJ1-1	CASSVTVNTEAFF	TGTGCCAGCAGCGTTACAGTGAACACTGAAGCTTTCTTT
16	-	TRBD1	TRBV6-2/TRBV6-3	TRBJ1-5	CASSYPRDSLNQPQHF	TGTGCCAGCAGTTACCCTCGGGACAGTCTCAATCAGCCCCAGCATTTT
13	-	TRBD1	TRBV29-1	TRBJ1-2	CSVTTGASYGYTF	TGCAGCGTTACTACAGGGGCCTCCTATGGCTACACCTTC
14	once	TRBD1	TRBV5-1	TRBJ1-2	CASSLDPTGDGYTF	TGCGCCAGCAGCTTGGACCCGACAGGGGATGGCTACACCTTC
14	-	TRBD2	TRBV10-3	TRBJ2-1	CAIKVRGSNNEQFF	TGTGCCATCAAGGTACGCGGGAGTAATAATGAGCAGTTCTTC
16	-	TRBD1	TRBV24-1	TRBJ2-1	CATSDSDRGPDNEQFF	TGTGCCACCAGTGACTCGGACAGGGGGCCCGACAATGAGCAGTTCTTC
14	once	-	TRBV7-2	TRBJ2-7	CASSLVSGVYEQYF	TGTGCCAGCAGCTTAGTATCAGGGGTCTACGAGCAGTACTTC
12	-	-	TRBV10-3	TRBJ2-7	CAISGTSYEQYF	TGTGCCATCAGTGGGACCTCCTACGAGCAGTACTTC
16	-	TRBD2	TRBV6-2/TRBV6-3	TRBJ2-2	CASSYVAGVYTGELFF	TGTGCCAGCAGTTACGTTGCGGGAGTGTACACCGGGGAGCTGTTTTTT
15	-	-	TRBV7-8	TRBJ2-2	CASSLGRGNTGELFF	TGTGCCAGCAGCTTAGGTCGGGGGAACACCGGGGAGCTGTTTTTT
17	once	TRBD2	TRBV5-1	TRBJ2-1	CASSPQGLAGTHNEQFF	TGCGCCAGCAGCCCCCAGGGACTAGCGGGAACTCACAATGAGCAGTTCTTC
15	-	TRBD2	TRBV5-1	TRBJ2-1	CASKISGASYNEQFF	TGCGCCAGCAAGATTAGCGGGGCCTCCTACAATGAGCAGTTCTTC
15	-	TRBD1	TRBV19	TRBJ1-1	CASSIRQGLDTEAFF	TGTGCCAGTAGTATCCGACAGGGTTTGGACACTGAAGCTTTCTTT
15	-	-	TRBV28	TRBJ1-6	CASKLAGDYNSPLHF	TGTGCCAGCAAACTAGCGGGGGACTATAATTCACCCCTCCACTTT
13	-	-	TRBV3-1/TRBV3-2	TRBJ1-1	CASSPGANTEAFF	TGTGCCAGCAGCCCTGGGGCCAACACTGAAGCTTTCTTT
15	-	TRBD1	TRBV6-4	TRBJ1-2	CASRPDLTGGLGYTF	TGTGCCAGCAGGCCGGACCTGACAGGGGGCCTGGGCTACACCTTC
20	-	TRBD2	TRBV10-3	TRBJ2-3	CAIRALPGTSGSGGSDTQYF	TGTGCCATCAGGGCACTACCCGGGACTAGCGGGAGTGGGGGCTCAGATACGCAGTATTTT
15	-	-	TRBV6-1	TRBJ1-4	CASRNRELTNEKLFF	TGTGCCAGCAGGAACAGGGAATTAACTAATGAAAAACTGTTTTTT
15	-	-	TRBV4-3	TRBJ2-7	CASSQDAQSSYEQYF	TGCGCCAGCAGCCAAGATGCCCAGTCTAGCTACGAGCAGTACTTC